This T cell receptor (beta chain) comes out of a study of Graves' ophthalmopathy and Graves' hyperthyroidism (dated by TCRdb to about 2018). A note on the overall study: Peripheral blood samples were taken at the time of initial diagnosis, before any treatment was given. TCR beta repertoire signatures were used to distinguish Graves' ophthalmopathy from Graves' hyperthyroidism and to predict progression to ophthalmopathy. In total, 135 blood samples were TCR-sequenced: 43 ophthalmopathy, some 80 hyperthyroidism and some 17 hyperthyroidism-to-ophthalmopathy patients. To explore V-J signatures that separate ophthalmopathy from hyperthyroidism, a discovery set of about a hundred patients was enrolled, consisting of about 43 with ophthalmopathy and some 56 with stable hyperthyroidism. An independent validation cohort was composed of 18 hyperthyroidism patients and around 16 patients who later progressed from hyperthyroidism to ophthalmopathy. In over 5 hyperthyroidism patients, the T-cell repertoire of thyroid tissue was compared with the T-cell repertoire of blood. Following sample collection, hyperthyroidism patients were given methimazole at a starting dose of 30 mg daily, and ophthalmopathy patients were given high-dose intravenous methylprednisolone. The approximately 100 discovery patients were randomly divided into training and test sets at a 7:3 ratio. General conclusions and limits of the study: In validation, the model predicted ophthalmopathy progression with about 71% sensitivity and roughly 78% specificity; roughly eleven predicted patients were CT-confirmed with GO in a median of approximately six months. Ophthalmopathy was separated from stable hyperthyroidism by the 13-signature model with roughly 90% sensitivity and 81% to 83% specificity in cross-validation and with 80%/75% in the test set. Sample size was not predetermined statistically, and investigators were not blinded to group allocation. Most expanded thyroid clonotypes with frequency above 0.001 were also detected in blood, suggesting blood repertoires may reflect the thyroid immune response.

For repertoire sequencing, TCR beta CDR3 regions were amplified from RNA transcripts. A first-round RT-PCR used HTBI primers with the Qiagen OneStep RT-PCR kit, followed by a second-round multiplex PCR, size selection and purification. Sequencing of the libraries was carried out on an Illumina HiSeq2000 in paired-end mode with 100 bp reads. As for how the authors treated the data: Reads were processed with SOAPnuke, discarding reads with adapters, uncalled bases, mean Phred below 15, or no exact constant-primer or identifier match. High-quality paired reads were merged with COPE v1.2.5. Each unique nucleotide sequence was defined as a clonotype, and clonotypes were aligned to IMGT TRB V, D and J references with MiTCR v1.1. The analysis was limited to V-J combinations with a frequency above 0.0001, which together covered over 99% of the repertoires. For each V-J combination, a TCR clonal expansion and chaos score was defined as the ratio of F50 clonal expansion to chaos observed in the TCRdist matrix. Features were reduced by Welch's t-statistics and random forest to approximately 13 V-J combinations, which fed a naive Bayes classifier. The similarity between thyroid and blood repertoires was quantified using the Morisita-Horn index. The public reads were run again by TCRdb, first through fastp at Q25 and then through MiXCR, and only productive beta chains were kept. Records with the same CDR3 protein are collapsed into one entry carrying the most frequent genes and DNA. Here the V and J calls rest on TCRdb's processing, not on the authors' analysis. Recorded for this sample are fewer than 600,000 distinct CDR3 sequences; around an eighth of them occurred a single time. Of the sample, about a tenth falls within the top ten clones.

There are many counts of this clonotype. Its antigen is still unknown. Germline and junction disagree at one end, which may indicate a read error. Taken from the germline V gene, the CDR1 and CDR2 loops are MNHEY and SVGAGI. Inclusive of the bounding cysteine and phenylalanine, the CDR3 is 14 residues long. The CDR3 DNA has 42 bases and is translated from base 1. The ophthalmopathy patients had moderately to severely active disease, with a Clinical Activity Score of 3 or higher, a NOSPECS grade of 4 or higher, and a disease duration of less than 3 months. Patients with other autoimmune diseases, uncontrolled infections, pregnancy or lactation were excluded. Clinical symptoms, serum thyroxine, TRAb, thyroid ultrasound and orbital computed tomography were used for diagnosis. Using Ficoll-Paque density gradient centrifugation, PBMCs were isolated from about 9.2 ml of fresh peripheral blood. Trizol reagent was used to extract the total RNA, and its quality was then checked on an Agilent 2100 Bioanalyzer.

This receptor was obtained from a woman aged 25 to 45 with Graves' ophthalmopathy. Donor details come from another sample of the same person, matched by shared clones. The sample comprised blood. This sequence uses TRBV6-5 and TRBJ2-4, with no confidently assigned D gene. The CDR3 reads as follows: CASSYGVAKNIKYF. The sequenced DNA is TGTGCCAGCAGTTACGGTGTAGCCAAAAACATTAAGTACTTC.